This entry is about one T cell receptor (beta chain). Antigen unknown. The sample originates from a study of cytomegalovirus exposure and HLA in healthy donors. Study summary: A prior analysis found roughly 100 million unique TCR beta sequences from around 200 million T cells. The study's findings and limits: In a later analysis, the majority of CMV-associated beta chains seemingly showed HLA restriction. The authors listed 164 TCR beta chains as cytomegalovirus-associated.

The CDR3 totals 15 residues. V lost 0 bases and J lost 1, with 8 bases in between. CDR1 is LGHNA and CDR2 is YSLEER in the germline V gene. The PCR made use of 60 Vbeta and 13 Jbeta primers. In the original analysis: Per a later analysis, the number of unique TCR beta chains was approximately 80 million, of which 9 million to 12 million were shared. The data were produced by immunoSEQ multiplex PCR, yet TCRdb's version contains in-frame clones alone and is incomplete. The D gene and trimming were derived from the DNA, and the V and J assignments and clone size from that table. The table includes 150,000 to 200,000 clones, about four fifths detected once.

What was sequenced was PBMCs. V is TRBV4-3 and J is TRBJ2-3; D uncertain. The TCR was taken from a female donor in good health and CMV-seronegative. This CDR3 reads CASSQDWPGTDTQYF. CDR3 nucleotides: TGCGCCAGCAGCCAAGATTGGCCAGGCACAGATACGCAGTATTTT.